What follows describes a single T cell receptor (beta chain). What it binds is not known. Deletions cut 6 bases from V and 10 bases from J, with 16 bases between. Looked up from germline, CDR1 is MNHEY and CDR2 is SVGAGI. The CDR3 has 13 residues. The data originate from a study of cytomegalovirus exposure and HLA in healthy donors. About the research overall: HLA-typed donors contributed 65 million to 95 million unique TCRs, which were held in an early data release. Regarding the study as a whole: The authors reported that TCR beta sequences could predict HLA-A and HLA-B alleles. These predictions were accurate for most subjects in the first cohort. When analyzed later, a missense DCLRE1C variant was found to be linked to TCR beta V- and J-gene trimming.

Both 60 Vbeta primers and 13 Jbeta primers went into the PCR. TCRdb's copy holds only in-frame clones and misses some; the assay was immunoSEQ multiplex PCR. The profile covers about 180,000 clones, with more than 75% appearing a single time and 2% to 3% taken by the ten largest. This clonotype originated in a woman aged 25 to 45 in good health and CMV-seropositive. This chain connects TRBV6-5 to TRBJ2-1, with D possibly TRBD1 on 6 matching bases. Sequencing was done on a sample of PBMCs. CDR3 amino acids: CASRAGTPLEQFF. Here the CDR3 DNA reads TGTGCCAGCAGGGCCGGGACACCCTTAGAGCAGTTCTTC.